The 25 T cell receptor beta chains in this list originate from one sample, sequenced in a study. TCRdb reprocessed the 5' RACE reads with MiXCR, giving one entry per CDR3 protein. The sample comprises about 50,000 distinct CDR3 sequences, 25% to 35% of which are singletons, and 2% to 2.5% rests with the top ten. The sample was naive CD4+ T cells sorted from blood. Subset reported: naive CD4+ T cells, CD4+CD45RA+CD25-. The receptors here all came from a female donor with breast cancer.

For this clonotype: The junction differs from germline at one of its ends, possibly a read error. This chain uses TRBV7-3 with TRBJ2-1; TRBD2 is a possible D gene (6 bases). Germline V gives CDR1 SGHTA, CDR2 FQGTGA. This CDR3 has 13 residues. CDR3 DNA: TGTGCAAGCAGCCAGGAAAATAGCGGAAAGCAGTTCTTC. Translated: CASSQENSGKQFF.

This clonotype is a singleton in its sample. The rearrangement links TRBV5-4 to TRBJ2-3, with D possibly being TRBD1 or TRBD2 (5 bases each). The V gene lost 0 bases and the J gene lost 1 base, with 9 bases spanning the gap. The CDR3 is made up of 15 amino acids. CDR1 is SGHNT, CDR2 YYREEE, per germline (reference sequence). The CDR3 DNA follows: TGTGCCAGCAGCTTGGGAGGGGCAGGCACAGATACGCAGTATTTT. Amino acid sequence: CASSLGGAGTDTQYF. Drawing the rest from reference TRBV5-4 and TRBJ2-3, the complete variable domain is ETGVTQSPTHLIKTRGQQVTLRCSSQSGHNTVSWYQQALGQGPQFIFQYYREEENGRGNFPPRFSGLQFPNYSSELNVNALELDDSALYLCASSLGGAGTDTQYFGPGTRLTVL.

This clonotype has a count of ten or more. This chain links TRBV6-1 with TRBJ1-5; D gene ambiguous. V dropped 4 bases and J dropped 3 bases, with 10 bases sitting between them. Germline loops: CDR1 MNHNS, CDR2 SASEGT. The CDR3 spans 14 residues. CDR3 sequence: CASSVQLNNQPQHF. The CDR3 DNA is TGTGCCAGCAGTGTACAGCTGAACAATCAGCCCCAGCATTTT.

This clonotype appeared once. At one end the junction does not follow the germline gene, possibly because of a read error. V gene TRBV7-3 combines with J gene TRBJ1-3; TRBD1 matches at 9 bases. CDR1 and CDR2 (germline): SGHTA, FQGTGA. The CDR3 length is 15 residues. The CDR3 sequence: CAGSLGTGTGNTIYF. CDR3 DNA: TGTGCCGGCAGCTTAGGGACAGGGACCGGAAACACCATATATTTT.

CDR3: CASSLGRESDEQFF. CDR3 nucleotides: TGTGCCAGCAGTTTAGGGCGGGAGAGTGATGAGCAGTTCTTC. This sequence joins TRBV12-3 or TRBV12-4 and TRBJ2-1; 7 bases are shared with TRBD2. The CDR3 is 14 amino acids. V lost 1 base, J lost 8 bases, and 5 bases stayed unmatched.

J is TRBJ2-2 and V is TRBV12-5; D might be TRBD2 (5 bases). Germline CDR1 and CDR2: LGHNT and FRNRAP. Trimming took off 5 bases at V and 6 bases at J, with 7 bases between the two ends. The CDR3 totals 12 residues. CDR3: CASGAGPGELFF. Here the CDR3 DNA reads TGTGCTAGTGGTGCGGGCCCCGGGGAGCTGTTTTTT. Full variable domain (rest looked up from reference TRBV12-5 and TRBJ2-2): DARVTQTPRHKVTEMGQEVTMRCQPILGHNTVFWYRQTMMQGLELLAYFRNRAPLDDSGMPKDRFSAEMPDATLATLKIQPSEPRDSAVYFCASGAGPGELFFGEGSRLTVL.

The chain couples TRBV7-3 to TRBJ2-1; tentative D call: TRBD2 (6 bases). Looked up from germline, CDR1 is SGHTA and CDR2 is FQGTGA. Trimming took off 5 bases at V and 1 base at J, with 15 bases between the two ends. There are 16 residues in the CDR3. This chain's CDR3 is CASSPGTRISYNEQFF. CDR3 nucleotide sequence: TGTGCCAGCAGCCCCGGGACTCGTATATCCTACAATGAGCAGTTCTTC.

This clonotype appeared a few times. This chain joins TRBV6-6 and TRBJ2-7; no clear D. The CDR3 is made up of 11 amino acids. Germline CDR1 and CDR2: MNHNY and SVGAGI (reference sequence). V lost 6 bases and J 3 bases, leaving 6 bases between the germline ends. CDR3 DNA: TGTGCCAGCAGGTCCTACTACGAGCAGTACTTC. It specifies CASRSYYEQYF.

The J gene is TRBJ2-1, the V gene TRBV20-1; possibly TRBD1 or TRBD2 for D (5 bases each). The CDR3 contains 15 residues. CDR1 and CDR2 (germline): DFQATT, SNEGSKA (reference sequence). Trimming took 0 bases from V and 0 from J, leaving 9 bases between them. The CDR3 DNA is TGCAGTGCTAGAGAGGGACCGAGCTCCTACAATGAGCAGTTCTTC. This gives the protein CSAREGPSSYNEQFF.

The chain combines TRBV4-2 with TRBJ2-1; 13 bases map to TRBD2. Germline trimming cut 0 bases from V and 9 bases from J; bases unmatched to any gene: 2. The CDR3 spans 15 residues. Germline CDR1 and CDR2: LGHNA and YNFKEQ. CDR3 nucleotide sequence: TGTGCCAGCAGCCAAGAGTGGACTAGCGGGAGTGAGCAGTTCTTC. Protein sequence: CASSQEWTSGSEQFF.

This clonotype was seen more than once but under ten times. A read error is possible here, since a much larger clone lies one base away. The conserved phenylalanine or tryptophan normally closing the CDR3 is absent here, so this likely arose from a read error. This chain links TRBV24-1 with TRBJ2-3; D not resolved. Germline CDR1 KGHDR, CDR2 SFDVKD. The V end was cut by 2 bases, the J end by 2 bases, with 10 bases between. This CDR3 is 15 amino acids long. CDR3 in DNA: TGTGCCACCAGTGATTCTCATTCCTACACAGATACGCAGTATCTT. Translating it yields CATSDSHSYTDTQYL.

This clonotype has just one count. The missing conserved phenylalanine or tryptophan at the end of this CDR3 makes a read error likely. The genes are TRBV7-2 and TRBJ2-7; D gene uncertain. CDR1 is SGHTA and CDR2 is FQGNSA in the germline V gene. The CDR3 length is 14 residues. V was cut by 4 bases and J by 0 bases, with 10 bases left in between. The CDR3 sequence: CASSSSLGSYEQYS. Here the CDR3 DNA reads TGTGCCAGCAGCTCTTCCCTCGGCTCCTACGAGCAGTACTCC.

This rearrangement joins TRBV25-1 to TRBJ2-5; D perhaps matches TRBD1 (5 bases). V shed 3 bases and J shed 1 base, with 12 bases lying between them. From germline, CDR1 is MGHDK and CDR2 SYGVNS. The CDR3 extends over 15 amino acids. The CDR3, as DNA: TGTGCCAGCAGTGACCCCATGACAGCCCAAGAGACCCAGTACTTC. This codes for CASSDPMTAQETQYF.

The chain has TRBV12-5 and TRBJ2-1; D gene uncertain. CDR1 is LGHNT, CDR2 FRNRAP, per germline. The length of the CDR3 is 14 residues. The V gene lost 0 bases and the J gene lost 6 bases, with 9 bases spanning the gap. The CDR3 is CASGLVSSGNEQFF. The CDR3, as DNA: TGTGCTAGTGGTTTGGTAAGCTCTGGCAATGAGCAGTTCTTC.

The rearrangement links TRBV9 to TRBJ1-3; D possibly corresponds to TRBD1 (5 bases). In germline, CDR1 is SGDLS, CDR2 YYNGEE. V lost 7 bases and J lost 3, with 17 bases in between. This CDR3 has 15 residues. CDR3 bases: TGTGCCAGCTCACCAGGGACTAGTAGTGGAAACACCATATATTTT. As protein: CASSPGTSSGNTIYF.

Points on this clonotype: Mismatch with germline at one junction end may stem from a read error. The chain is built from TRBV12-3 or TRBV12-4 and TRBJ1-2; 7 bases are shared with TRBD1. The CDR3 sequence is 16 residues long. This CDR3 reads CASGLKMGTANYGYTF. The DNA of the CDR3 is TGTGCCAGCGGTTTAAAAATGGGGACAGCTAACTATGGCTACACCTTC.

This clonotype was observed a few times. CDR3 amino acids: CASQPSGQLFYGYTF. The CDR3 DNA sequence: TGTGCCAGCCAACCTTCGGGACAGCTATTCTATGGCTACACCTTC. This sequence joins TRBV27 and TRBJ1-2, with 7 bases matching TRBD1. After removal of 8 bases from V and 4 bases from J, the junction contained 13 bases not matched to a gene. CDR3 size: 15 residues. Germline-derived CDR1 and CDR2 are MNHEY and SMNVEV (reference sequence).

The chain carries TRBV20-1 and TRBJ2-7, with 7 bases lining up with TRBD1. This CDR3 has 12 residues. V gave up 7 bases and J gave up 3 bases; unmatched junction bases: 6. Looked up from germline, CDR1 is DFQATT and CDR2 is SNEGSKA (reference sequence). CDR3 nucleotides: TGCAGTGTTCCCAGACAGGGCTACGAGCAGTACTTC. This codes for CSVPRQGYEQYF.

This clonotype was detected a few times. The chain is built from TRBV6-1 and TRBJ2-7, with D perhaps TRBD2 (6 bases). CDR1 and CDR2 (germline): MNHNS, SASEGT. This CDR3 spans 14 amino acids. V gave up 8 bases and J gave up 0 bases, with 14 bases separating them. CDR3 region: CASRSGLNSYEQYF. The CDR3 nucleotides are TGTGCCAGCCGGAGCGGGTTGAACTCCTACGAGCAGTACTTC.

V and J are TRBV15 and TRBJ2-7; D possibly corresponds to TRBD1 (7 bases). Germline CDR1 reads LNHNV; CDR2 reads YYDKDF (reference sequence). The germline V and J ends were trimmed by 2 bases and 0 bases, with 11 bases remaining between them. This CDR3 has 15 amino acids. The CDR3 sequence: CATSRQGGDSYEQYF. CDR3 bases: TGTGCCACCAGCAGACAGGGGGGCGACTCCTACGAGCAGTACTTC. The complete variable domain, with remaining parts taken from reference TRBV15 and TRBJ2-7, reads DAMVIQNPRYQVTQFGKPVTLSCSQTLNHNVMYWYQQKSSQAPKLLFHYYDKDFNNEADTPDNFQSRRPNTSFCFLDIRSPGLGDTAMYLCATSRQGGDSYEQYFGPGTRLTVT.

The rearrangement joins TRBV9 to TRBJ1-1; 7 nucleotides line up with TRBD1. The V gene end was trimmed by 1 base and the J gene end by 6 bases; junction bases not matched to a gene: 12. This CDR3 comprises 16 residues. Germline CDR1 and CDR2: SGDLS and YYNGEE. The CDR3 DNA reads TGTGCCAGCAGCGTACAACAGGGGCCCCTTCCCGCTGAAGCTTTCTTT. It is translated as CASSVQQGPLPAEAFF.

This rearrangement joins TRBV28 to TRBJ2-1, with D possibly matching TRBD1 (6 bases). Germline CDR1 is MDHEN and CDR2 is SYDVKM. The V gene lost 5 bases and the J gene lost 7 bases, with 21 bases spanning the gap. The CDR3 runs 16 residues. CDR3 sequence: CASSPMGAGIPNEQFF. The CDR3 DNA reads TGTGCCAGCAGTCCTATGGGGGCAGGGATCCCGAATGAGCAGTTCTTC.

The rearrangement links TRBV12-3 or TRBV12-4 to TRBJ1-5, with a possible D match to TRBD1 (5 bases). Trimming removed 6 bases from V and 5 bases from J, with 14 bases in between. The CDR3 runs 14 residues. CDR3 DNA sequence: TGTGCCAGCAGCGCGACAGCTGAAGATCAGCCCCAGCATTTT. It yields the protein CASSATAEDQPQHF.

This clonotype came up a few times. This chain joins TRBV9 and TRBJ1-1; TRBD1 matches at 7 bases. Trimming removed 0 bases from V and 1 base from J; junction bases left unmatched: 9. CDR1 and CDR2 (germline): SGDLS, YYNGEE. The CDR3 contains 17 residues. CDR3 loop: CASSVASGGPQNTEAFF. In DNA form, the CDR3 reads TGTGCCAGCAGCGTAGCGTCAGGGGGTCCTCAGAACACTGAAGCTTTCTTT.

The V call is TRBV4-1, the J call TRBJ2-5; the match to TRBD2 covers 8 bases. This CDR3 region has 16 residues. V shed 2 bases, J shed 3 bases, and the junction held 8 bases outside the gene matches. The germline CDR1 and CDR2 sequences are MGHRA and YSYEKL. The CDR3 reads CASSQPTSGEKETQYF. CDR3 in DNA: TGCGCCAGCAGCCAACCAACTAGCGGTGAAAAAGAGACCCAGTACTTC.